This TCR beta chain appears in the sequencing data of a study of cytotoxic CD8 clonotypes in ibrutinib-treated CLL. Study-level background: Among patients, around 24 responded partially and 2 completely; approximately 14 then stayed remitted and some twelve progressed after median roughly 73 months. Study observations and caveats: Elevated clonality accompanied ibrutinib response, with a return toward baseline values at progression. T-cell clonality at baseline went above that of age-matched healthy donors and rose and fell with circulating CD8+ T-cell counts.

This clone was detected once. The antigen is undetermined. A 1 in 200,000 to 1 in 1 million T cell depth was the sequencing target. The data were produced by immunoSEQ multiplex PCR, yet TCRdb's version contains in-frame clones alone and is incomplete. This sample has around 330,000 clones, with roughly 67% found just once. V was trimmed by 0 bases and J by 4 bases, leaving 9 bases between them. There are 14 residues in the CDR3. Germline CDR1 LGHNA, CDR2 YSLEER. Sequenced here: PBMCs, sampled after 36 months of ibrutinib treatment. The receptor was derived from a human donor with chronic lymphocytic leukemia. This chain links TRBV4-3 with TRBJ1-2; D is unclear. The CDR3 loop is CASSQDLRTYGYTF. The CDR3 DNA reads TGCGCCAGCAGCCAAGATCTAAGAACCTATGGCTACACCTTC.